These T cell receptor beta chains were read from a single sample in a study of the immune and genomic landscape of osteosarcoma. Using immunoSEQ multiplex PCR, the repertoire was profiled, and TCRdb retains in-frame clones only, with some absent. This table holds some 1,300 clones, approximately 81% found once. Source material: tumor tissue from a local recurrence in the skull. Receptors originate from a man between 18 and 29 years old with osteosarcoma. Both conserved end residues are part of each CDR3. Each record gives: J gene, V gene, clone size, D gene, CDR3 protein, CDR3 DNA. A D gene is named only where the DNA matches it firmly. Not every row has a clone size; where given, it reads once, few, many or a size class.

j_call: TRBJ1-6; v_call: TRBV30; clone_size: few; d_call: .; cdr3_aa: CASRILGDYNSPLHF; cdr3_nt: TGTGCCTCCAGGATCCTAGGGGACTATAATTCACCCCTCCACTTT
j_call: TRBJ2-5; v_call: TRBV5-1; clone_size: few; d_call: TRBD2; cdr3_aa: CASSRTSWETQYF; cdr3_nt: TGCGCCAGCAGCAGGACTAGCTGGGAGACCCAGTACTTC
j_call: TRBJ2-1; v_call: TRBV5-7; clone_size: .; d_call: TRBD2; cdr3_aa: CASSLTGGREQFF; cdr3_nt: TGTGCCAGCAGCTTAACCGGGGGGAGGGAGCAGTTCTTC
j_call: TRBJ1-4; v_call: TRBV5-4; clone_size: .; d_call: TRBD1; cdr3_aa: CASSADRGEKLFF; cdr3_nt: TGTGCCAGCAGCGCAGACAGGGGTGAAAAACTGTTTTTT
j_call: TRBJ1-2; v_call: TRBV28; clone_size: .; d_call: .; cdr3_aa: CASSTTGPTYGYTF; cdr3_nt: TGTGCCAGCAGTACCACCGGGCCAACCTATGGCTACACCTTC
j_call: TRBJ2-1; v_call: TRBV4-2; clone_size: .; d_call: TRBD2; cdr3_aa: CASSQGSSGGADEQFF; cdr3_nt: TGTGCCAGCAGCCAAGGGTCTAGCGGGGGGGCCGATGAGCAGTTCTTC
j_call: TRBJ2-7; v_call: TRBV18; clone_size: once; d_call: TRBD1; cdr3_aa: CASSLKNPRDRVYEQYF; cdr3_nt: TGTGCCAGCTCACTAAAAAACCCCCGGGACAGGGTTTACGAGCAGTACTTC
j_call: TRBJ2-3; v_call: TRBV2; clone_size: .; d_call: .; cdr3_aa: CAGRSSTDTQYF; cdr3_nt: TGTGCCGGGAGGTCGAGCACAGATACGCAGTATTTT
j_call: TRBJ2-1; v_call: TRBV7-9; clone_size: .; d_call: TRBD2; cdr3_aa: CASSLASGGKNEQFF; cdr3_nt: TGTGCCAGCAGCTTAGCATCGGGGGGGAAAAATGAGCAGTTCTTC
j_call: TRBJ2-7; v_call: TRBV18; clone_size: .; d_call: .; cdr3_aa: CASSPQRSPGPQYF; cdr3_nt: TGTGCCAGCTCACCACAACGTAGTCCGGGACCACAGTACTTC
j_call: TRBJ1-3; v_call: TRBV7-9; clone_size: .; d_call: .; cdr3_aa: CASSLDRAARNTIYF; cdr3_nt: TGTGCCAGCAGCTTAGACAGGGCCGCAAGAAACACCATATATTTT
j_call: TRBJ1-1; v_call: TRBV12-5; clone_size: few; d_call: .; cdr3_aa: CASGLGGNTEAFF; cdr3_nt: TGTGCTAGTGGTTTAGGTGGGAACACTGAAGCTTTCTTT
j_call: TRBJ1-4; v_call: TRBV10-3; clone_size: .; d_call: TRBD1; cdr3_aa: CAISHPDRVFEKLFF; cdr3_nt: TGTGCCATCAGCCACCCGGACAGGGTTTTTGAAAAACTGTTTTTT
j_call: TRBJ1-6; v_call: TRBV2; clone_size: .; d_call: .; cdr3_aa: CASESGRRSIGNSPLHF; cdr3_nt: TGTGCCAGCGAATCCGGTCGCCGGTCAATCGGTAATTCACCCCTCCACTTT
j_call: TRBJ2-5; v_call: TRBV7-8; clone_size: .; d_call: TRBD2; cdr3_aa: CASSLVESGTKTQYF; cdr3_nt: TGTGCCAGCAGCTTAGTGGAAAGCGGGACCAAGACCCAGTACTTC
j_call: TRBJ2-7; v_call: TRBV2; clone_size: once; d_call: .; cdr3_aa: CASSTNDGYEQYF; cdr3_nt: TGTGCCAGCAGTACAAATGACGGGTACGAGCAGTACTTC
j_call: TRBJ1-2; v_call: TRBV7-8; clone_size: .; d_call: .; cdr3_aa: CASSPPGGSYYGYTF; cdr3_nt: TGTGCCAGCAGCCCACCGGGGGGCTCTTACTATGGCTACACCTTC
j_call: TRBJ2-2; v_call: TRBV25-1; clone_size: once; d_call: .; cdr3_aa: CASSEVKGNTGELFF; cdr3_nt: TGTGCCAGCAGTGAGGTTAAAGGGAACACCGGGGAGCTGTTTTTT
j_call: TRBJ2-2; v_call: TRBV5-1; clone_size: .; d_call: TRBD2; cdr3_aa: CASSLVAGDPTGELFF; cdr3_nt: TGCGCCAGCAGCTTGGTCGCGGGGGATCCGACCGGGGAGCTGTTTTTT
j_call: TRBJ2-5; v_call: TRBV4-2; clone_size: .; d_call: TRBD1; cdr3_aa: CASSQDQAGGRETQYF; cdr3_nt: TGTGCCAGCAGCCAAGATCAAGCAGGGGGCCGGGAGACCCAGTACTTC
j_call: TRBJ2-3; v_call: TRBV9; clone_size: .; d_call: TRBD2; cdr3_aa: CASSGAGGPTDTQYF; cdr3_nt: TGTGCCAGCAGCGGGGCGGGGGGGCCAACAGATACGCAGTATTTT
j_call: TRBJ2-1; v_call: TRBV4-2; clone_size: once; d_call: .; cdr3_aa: CASSQDWGYGDEQFF; cdr3_nt: TGTGCCAGCAGCCAAGATTGGGGGTACGGGGATGAGCAGTTCTTC
j_call: TRBJ2-7; v_call: TRBV18; clone_size: few; d_call: TRBD1; cdr3_aa: CASSSSTGGDEQYF; cdr3_nt: TGTGCCAGCTCCTCATCCACAGGGGGCGACGAGCAGTACTTC
j_call: TRBJ1-4; v_call: TRBV5-1; clone_size: .; d_call: TRBD1; cdr3_aa: CASSSLQGAEGEKLFF; cdr3_nt: TGCGCCAGCAGCTCCCTACAGGGGGCTGAGGGTGAAAAACTGTTTTTT
j_call: TRBJ2-5; v_call: TRBV2; clone_size: .; d_call: TRBD1; cdr3_aa: CASRRQGLQETQYF; cdr3_nt: TGTGCCAGCAGACGACAGGGGTTGCAAGAGACCCAGTACTTC
j_call: TRBJ1-1; v_call: TRBV5-1; clone_size: .; d_call: .; cdr3_aa: CASSLSLSEMNTEAFF; cdr3_nt: TGCGCCAGCAGCTTGTCATTATCCGAAATGAACACTGAAGCTTTCTTT